Each of the 21 T cell receptor beta chains below was sequenced from the same sample in a study of neurological immune-mediated disorders. TCRdb used MiXCR to reprocess the 5' RACE reads, holding one entry per CDR3 protein. This sample yields 15,000 to 20,000 distinct CDR3 sequences, of which roughly 2.6% are seen a single time; 5.5% belongs to the top ten. Sequencing input: PBMCs. All receptors come from a woman aged 18-29 years with multiple sclerosis.

Sample share makes this clonotype medium-sized. V and J are TRBV29-1 and TRBJ2-5; D might be TRBD1 (6 bases). The V and J ends lost 6 bases and 2 bases respectively, with 13 bases between them. Germline assignment: CDR1 SQVTM and CDR2 ANQGSEA. This CDR3 region has 13 residues. CDR3 sequence reads: CSVVGQLQETQYF. CDR3 sequence (DNA): TGCAGCGTCGTAGGACAGCTACAAGAGACCCAGTACTTC.

This clonotype was recorded many times. The genes are TRBV20-1 and TRBJ1-4, with D possibly TRBD1 on 6 matching bases. The CDR3 covers 15 residues. V was clipped by 0 bases and J by 4 bases, with 12 bases between them. In germline, CDR1 is DFQATT, CDR2 SNEGSKA (reference sequence). The CDR3 is CSARDGGRNNEKLFF. The CDR3, as DNA: TGCAGTGCTAGAGATGGGGGGCGGAATAATGAAAAACTGTTTTTT.

Worth noting for this clonotype: One end of the junction varies from germline; a read error may be responsible. V gene TRBV7-2 combines with J gene TRBJ2-2, with a weak D call TRBD1 (6 bases). This CDR3 region has 16 residues. Germline CDR1 is SGHTA and CDR2 is FQGNSA. The CDR3, as DNA: TGTGCCAGCAGCTTAGTAACAGGGTTTAACACCCGGGAGCTGTTTTTT. Protein sequence: CASSLVTGFNTRELFF.

This clonotype appeared a few times. V usage is TRBV10-3 and J usage is TRBJ2-1; D perhaps matches TRBD2 (5 bases). The DNA matches TRBJ2-7 better at its end, which makes the J call doubtful. Germline V gene sequence: CDR1 ENHRY, CDR2 SYGVKD. This CDR3 region has 13 residues. The CDR3 DNA reads TGTGCCATCATTCGGGATACGGGTGGTGAGCAGTACTTC. This gives the protein CAIIRDTGGEQYF.

This clonotype was seen repeatedly, ten times or more. The gene calls are TRBV11-2 and TRBJ2-7; D unclear. Germline assignment: CDR1 SGHAT and CDR2 FQNNGV. The CDR3 is 13 residues long. Trimming left V 5 bases short and J 3 bases short, with 11 bases between. In DNA, the CDR3 is TGTGCCAGCAGCCCACCGGGTTTCTACGAGCAGTACTTC. Encoded protein: CASSPPGFYEQYF.

This clonotype has ten or more counts. The chain recombines TRBV11-3 with TRBJ1-1, with a tentative D call TRBD1 (5 bases). Germline-derived CDR1 and CDR2 are SGHNT and YENEEA. The CDR3 length is 15 residues. Deletions cut 0 bases from V and 6 bases from J, with 14 bases between. For the CDR3, the DNA is TGTGCCAGCAGCTTAGATCTCGGGGGGTACGCTGAAGCTTTCTTT. This gives the protein CASSLDLGGYAEAFF.

This clonotype was counted many times. This chain joins TRBV12-3 or TRBV12-4 and TRBJ2-5, with D hard to call. With 5 bases removed from V and 5 bases from J, the gap between germline ends came to 9 bases. There are 12 residues in the CDR3. The CDR3: CASSELRETQYF. The CDR3 DNA is TGTGCCAGCAGTGAATTAAGGGAGACCCAGTACTTC.

This clonotype was detected ten times or more. The chain links TRBV20-1 to TRBJ2-5; 8 nucleotides agree with TRBD2. Germline V lookup: CDR1 DFQATT, CDR2 SNEGSKA (reference sequence). The J segment lost 5 bases and the V segment lost 0 bases, leaving 5 bases of the junction unmatched. CDR3 size: 14 residues. CDR3 protein: CSARDSREGETQYF. CDR3 in DNA: TGCAGTGCTAGAGATTCTCGGGAGGGGGAGACCCAGTACTTC.

The chain is built from TRBV7-6 and TRBJ2-3; D not certain. Trimming left V 1 base short and J 2 bases short, with 13 bases between. The CDR3 loop spans 16 amino acids. The germline V gene encodes CDR1 SGHVS and CDR2 FNYEAQ. CDR3 sequence: CASSLEQKQITDTQYF. CDR3 bases: TGTGCCAGCAGCTTAGAGCAGAAACAAATCACAGATACGCAGTATTTT.

This clonotype was detected ten times or more. The CDR3, as DNA: TGTGCCAGCAGTTCCCCTAGGGGAGGCACAGATACGCAGTATTTT. Its translation: CASSSPRGGTDTQYF. This chain links TRBV6-5 with TRBJ2-3; perhaps D is TRBD1 or TRBD2 (5 bases each). With 4 bases removed from V and 1 base from J, the gap between germline ends came to 12 bases. CDR1 MNHEY and CDR2 SVGAGI come from the germline V gene. The CDR3 runs 15 residues.

This clonotype was picked up many times. CDR3 in DNA: TGTGCCAGCAGCTTGGTGGACATCACAGATACGCAGTATTTT. Amino acid sequence: CASSLVDITDTQYF. The chain combines TRBV5-6 with TRBJ2-3, with D maybe TRBD1 (5 bases). The V end lost 0 bases, the J end lost 2 bases, and 7 bases lay between the germline ends. The germline V gene encodes CDR1 SGHDT and CDR2 YYEEEE. The CDR3 contains 14 residues.

In its sample, this clonotype ranks as medium-sized. This chain connects TRBV10-3 to TRBJ1-3; no firm D call. The CDR3 runs to 13 residues. The V end lost 2 bases, the J end lost 8 bases, and 10 bases lay between the germline ends. CDR1 and CDR2 from the germline V gene are ENHRY and SYGVKD. The CDR3 loop reads CAISERGGDTIYF. In DNA form, the CDR3 reads TGTGCCATCAGTGAGCGGGGAGGTGACACCATATATTTT.

This clonotype was seen repeatedly, ten times or more. V gene TRBV7-9 combines with J gene TRBJ2-1; D remains unclear. This CDR3 is 11 amino acids long. Trimming removed 0 bases at V and 7 bases at J, with 1 base between. The germline V gene encodes CDR1 SEHNR and CDR2 FQNEAQ (reference sequence). As DNA, the CDR3 is TGTGCCAGCAGCTTAGCAAATGAGCAGTTCTTC. Protein product: CASSLANEQFF.

This clonotype was picked up many times. The chain recombines TRBV10-3 with TRBJ2-1; D uncertain. The V gene's germline CDR1 is ENHRY and CDR2 SYGVKD. The CDR3 has 14 amino acids. V was cut by 4 bases and J by 5 bases, with 12 bases left in between. The CDR3: CAISVLLVDNEQFF. The CDR3 DNA sequence: TGTGCCATCAGTGTTCTTCTGGTGGACAATGAGCAGTTCTTC.

In this sample, this clonotype turned up many times. The J gene is TRBJ2-7, the V gene TRBV20-1; D is unclear. This CDR3 has 15 amino acids. V gave up 2 bases and J gave up 0 bases, with 14 bases separating them. The V gene's germline CDR1 is DFQATT and CDR2 SNEGSKA (reference sequence). In DNA, the CDR3 is TGCAGTGCTAGAAATCTGGGGATACCCTCCTACGAGCAGTACTTC. This encodes CSARNLGIPSYEQYF.

There are many counts of this clonotype. This chain uses TRBV7-8 with TRBJ2-3, with 14 positions matching TRBD2. CDR1 and CDR2 (germline): SGHVS, FQNEAQ. This CDR3 is 22 amino acids long. The V gene end was trimmed by 5 bases and the J gene end by 1 base; junction bases not matched to a gene: 20. Here the CDR3 reads CASSVYSYRTSGGYGGTDTQYF. The CDR3 coding sequence is TGTGCCAGCAGCGTATATTCATACAGGACTAGCGGGGGGTATGGTGGCACAGATACGCAGTATTTT.

This clonotype was detected ten times or more. J is TRBJ1-1 and V is TRBV11-2, with 9 bases fitting TRBD1. CDR1 and CDR2 (germline): SGHAT, FQNNGV. The CDR3 covers 15 residues. J was trimmed by 4 bases and V by 0 bases; bases with no gene match: 3. The CDR3 DNA reads as TGTGCCAGCAGCTTAGAGTCGACAGGGGGCACTGAAGCTTTCTTT. This translates into CASSLESTGGTEAFF. Full variable domain (missing parts from reference TRBV11-2 and TRBJ1-1): EAGVAQSPRYKIIEKRQSVAFWCNPISGHATLYWYQQILGQGPKLLIQFQNNGVVDDSQLPKDRFSAERLKGVDSTLKIQPAKLEDSAVYLCASSLESTGGTEAFFGQGTRLTVV.

The table lists this clonotype with many counts. This sequence joins TRBV7-2 and TRBJ1-3; D is unresolved. The germline CDR1 and CDR2 sequences are SGHTA and FQGNSA. This CDR3 has 14 amino acids. Trimming removed 5 bases from V and 2 bases from J, with 10 bases in between. The CDR3 nucleotides are TGTGCCAGCAGCGCATCTTGGACTGGAAACACCATATATTTT. Encoded protein: CASSASWTGNTIYF.

This clonotype was seen at least ten times. V usage is TRBV3-1 and J usage is TRBJ1-2; D is perhaps TRBD1 (6 bases). This CDR3 has 12 residues. Germline CDR1 is LGHDT and CDR2 is YNNKEL (reference sequence). V lost 1 base, J lost 13 bases, and 13 bases lay in between. The CDR3 region is CASSQAEGGLTF. The CDR3 coding sequence is TGTGCCAGCAGCCAAGCAGAAGGGGGTCTCACCTTC.

In its sample, this clonotype was seen many times. This chain links TRBV6-5 with TRBJ2-7; 10 bases align to TRBD1. The junction had 4 bases not matched to a gene; V was cut back by 2 bases and J by 3 bases. Germline V lookup: CDR1 MNHEY, CDR2 SVGAGI. The CDR3 length is 15 residues. The CDR3 sequence is CASSYATGGSYEQYF. Here the CDR3 DNA reads TGTGCCAGCAGTTACGCGACAGGGGGCAGCTACGAGCAGTACTTC.

This clonotype showed up many times. The chain combines TRBV12-3 or TRBV12-4 with TRBJ1-1; 7 bases line up with TRBD1. Losses at the gene ends were 5 bases for V and 2 bases for J; bases not matched to a gene: 8. The CDR3 totals 15 residues. This CDR3 is CASSPGGQRNTEAFF. In DNA, the CDR3 is TGTGCCAGCAGTCCCGGGGGACAGAGAAACACTGAAGCTTTCTTT.